The T cell receptor (beta chain) under discussion was sequenced for a study of blood T cell repertoires in COVID-19. Overall study: Researchers got acute and convalescent COVID-19 samples from the United States, Italy and Spain. PBMCs, B-cell-depleted T cells, or T cells provided the cDNA or gDNA that made up the material.

The assay was immunoSEQ multiplex PCR, and TCRdb's table has in-frame clones only and misses some. Of some 21,000 clones in the sample, just over 85% were seen once. The V gene end was trimmed by 1 base and the J gene end by 8 bases; junction bases not matched to a gene: 3. This CDR3 spans 14 amino acids. The germline gives CDR1 LNHDA, CDR2 SQIVND (reference sequence). This TCR was sampled from a woman of 80 years or more with active or convalescent COVID-19. V gene TRBV19 combines with J gene TRBJ1-4, with 8 nucleotides matching TRBD1. Sequencing used peripheral blood. CDR3 sequence reads: CASSIGRQGEKLFF. In DNA, the CDR3 is TGTGCCAGTAGTATAGGGCGACAGGGGGAAAAACTGTTTTTT.